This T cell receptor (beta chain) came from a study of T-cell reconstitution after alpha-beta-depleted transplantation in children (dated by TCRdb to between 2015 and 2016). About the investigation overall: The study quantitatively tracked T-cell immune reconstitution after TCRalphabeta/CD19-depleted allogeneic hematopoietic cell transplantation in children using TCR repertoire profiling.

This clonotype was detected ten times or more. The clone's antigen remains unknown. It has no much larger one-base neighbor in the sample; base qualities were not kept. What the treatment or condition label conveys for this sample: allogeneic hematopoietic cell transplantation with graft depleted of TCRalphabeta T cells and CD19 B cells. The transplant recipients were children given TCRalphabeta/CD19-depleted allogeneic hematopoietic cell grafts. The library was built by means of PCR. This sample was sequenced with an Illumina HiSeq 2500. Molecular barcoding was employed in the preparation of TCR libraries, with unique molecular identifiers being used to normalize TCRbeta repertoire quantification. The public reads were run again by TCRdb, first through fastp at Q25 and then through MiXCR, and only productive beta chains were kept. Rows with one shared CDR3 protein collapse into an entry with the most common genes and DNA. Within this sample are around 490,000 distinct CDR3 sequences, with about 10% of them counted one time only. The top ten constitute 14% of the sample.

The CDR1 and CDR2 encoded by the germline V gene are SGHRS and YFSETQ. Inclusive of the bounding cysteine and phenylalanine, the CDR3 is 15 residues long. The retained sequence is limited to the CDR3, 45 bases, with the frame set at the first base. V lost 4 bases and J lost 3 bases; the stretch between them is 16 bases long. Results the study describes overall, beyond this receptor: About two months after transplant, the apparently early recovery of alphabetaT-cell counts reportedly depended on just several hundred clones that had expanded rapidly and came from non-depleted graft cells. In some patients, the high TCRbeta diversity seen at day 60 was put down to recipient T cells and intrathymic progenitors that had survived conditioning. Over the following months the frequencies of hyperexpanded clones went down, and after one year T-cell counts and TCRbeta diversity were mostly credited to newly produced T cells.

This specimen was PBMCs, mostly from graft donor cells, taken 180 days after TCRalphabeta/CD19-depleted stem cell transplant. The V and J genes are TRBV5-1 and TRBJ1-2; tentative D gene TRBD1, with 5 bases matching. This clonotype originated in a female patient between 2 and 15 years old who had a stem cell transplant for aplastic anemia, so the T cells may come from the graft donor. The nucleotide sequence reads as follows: TGCGCCAGCAGCCTCGATCTTCCGGGACACTATGGCTACACCTTC. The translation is CASSLDLPGHYGYTF.